The 20 T cell receptor beta chains presented below share a single source sample, sequenced in a study of shared clonotypes between healthy human individuals. CD45RO-negative, CCR7-positively selected cells formed the naive CD8 fraction, excluding terminally differentiated effector memory CD45RA+ cells. The data were produced by immunoSEQ multiplex PCR, yet TCRdb's version contains in-frame clones alone and is incomplete. The top ten clones hold 0.3% of a sample with roughly 600,000 clones, roughly 98% of them seen once. The specimen sequenced was naive CD8+ T cells sorted from blood. The receptors were sampled from a young man in good health.

V gene TRBV5-6 combines with J gene TRBJ2-3, with 10 nucleotides matching TRBD2. Looked up from germline, CDR1 is SGHDT and CDR2 is YYEEEE. V lost 4 bases to trimming and J lost 9 bases; unmatched junction nucleotides: 8. The CDR3 contains 14 residues. The CDR3 sequence: CASSLPSGGLTQYF. Here the CDR3 DNA reads TGTGCCAGCAGCCTTCCTAGCGGGGGCCTGACGCAGTATTTT.

J is TRBJ2-2 and V is TRBV6-4, with a weak D call TRBD2 (6 bases). Germline V gives CDR1 MRHNA, CDR2 SNTAGT. Deletions cut 3 bases from V and 2 bases from J, with 19 bases between. The CDR3 is 18 residues long. The CDR3 sequence is CASSEAGLGTGNTGELFF. The CDR3 region has the DNA TGTGCCAGCAGTGAGGCCGGTCTGGGGACTGGTAACACCGGGGAGCTGTTTTTT.

This CDR3 reads CASRPREVGGNEQFF. The CDR3 nucleotides are TGCGCCAGCAGACCAAGAGAGGTAGGGGGTAATGAGCAGTTCTTC. The genes are TRBV5-1 and TRBJ2-1; TRBD1 might be the D (6 bases). V dropped 5 bases and J dropped 7 bases, with 19 bases sitting between them. The CDR3 is made up of 15 amino acids. CDR1 and CDR2 from the germline V gene are SGHRS and YFSETQ.

This chain's CDR3 is CASRPGGFYEQYF. For the CDR3, the DNA is TGTGCCAGCAGGCCAGGGGGCTTCTACGAGCAGTACTTC. The chain employs TRBV27 and TRBJ2-7; 8 nucleotides match TRBD1. Germline values: CDR1 MNHEY, CDR2 SMNVEV (reference sequence). CDR3 length: 13 amino acids. V dropped 6 bases and J dropped 3; count of bases not matched to a gene: 4.

The gene calls are TRBV19 and TRBJ1-2; D is unresolved. The CDR3 is 15 residues long. From germline, CDR1 is LNHDA and CDR2 SQIVND (reference sequence). V was shortened by 0 bases and J by 6 bases, with 14 bases between the two germline ends. The CDR3 loop is CASSIDRAGMDGYTF. The CDR3 DNA is TGTGCCAGTAGTATAGATCGGGCCGGGATGGATGGCTACACCTTC.

The genes are TRBV7-6 and TRBJ1-4; 7 bases line up with TRBD1. The germline V gene has CDR1 SGHVS and CDR2 FNYEAQ. The CDR3 sequence is 15 residues long. Unmatched junction bases numbered 7, after V lost 5 bases and J lost 4 bases. Here the CDR3 reads CASSPRDSYNEKLFF. For the CDR3, the DNA is TGTGCCAGCAGCCCAAGGGACAGTTATAATGAAAAACTGTTTTTT.

Written as DNA, the CDR3 is TGTGCCAGCAGCCAAGAAAGGAATCAGCCCCAGCATTTT. Translated, it gives CASSQERNQPQHF. The V gene is TRBV14, the J gene TRBJ1-5, with D unresolved. Trimming shortened V by 0 bases and J by 4 bases, and 4 bases separated the two germline ends. The V gene's germline CDR1 is SGHDN and CDR2 FVKESK. This CDR3 comprises 13 residues.

This clone showed up just once. This chain joins TRBV10-3 and TRBJ2-7, with D maybe TRBD2 (5 bases). Germline CDR1 and CDR2: ENHRY and SYGVKD. V lost 8 bases, J lost 5 bases, and 22 bases lay in between. This CDR3 spans 15 amino acids. In nucleotides, the CDR3 is TGTGCCATCCGGCGGGCCGAGGGCAATCTCCACGAGCAGTACTTC. As protein: CAIRRAEGNLHEQYF.

V and J are TRBV7-8 and TRBJ1-5; a possible D gene is TRBD1 (5 bases). In germline, CDR1 is SGHVS, CDR2 FQNEAQ. V lost 6 bases to trimming and J lost 0 bases, with 12 bases between them. This CDR3 comprises 15 residues. The CDR3 region has the DNA TGTGCCAGCAGTCCGACTACAGGTAGCAATCAGCCCCAGCATTTT. Translated, it gives CASSPTTGSNQPQHF.

The V call is TRBV2, the J call TRBJ1-2; 7 nucleotides align to TRBD1. The germline V gene encodes CDR1 SNHLY and CDR2 FYNNEI. The CDR3 contains 14 residues. Trimming cost V 6 bases and J 0 bases; bases outside gene matches: 4. This CDR3 is CASSQGEANYGYTF. The DNA of the CDR3 is TGTGCCAGCAGCCAGGGGGAGGCTAACTATGGCTACACCTTC.

This sequence joins TRBV7-9 and TRBJ2-3; 10 positions match TRBD2. The CDR3 consists of 16 residues. V was pared by 5 bases and J by 0 bases, with 5 bases of the junction left unmatched. From germline, CDR1 is SEHNR and CDR2 FQNEAQ (reference sequence). CDR3 nucleotide sequence: TGTGCCAGCAGCCCCGTGACTAGCGGGAGCACAGATACGCAGTATTTT. Translated, it gives CASSPVTSGSTDTQYF.

The chain combines TRBV7-6 with TRBJ1-4; possibly TRBD1 for D (6 bases). The CDR3 length is 15 residues. The germline V and J ends were trimmed by 5 bases and 8 bases, with 18 bases remaining between them. The germline gives CDR1 SGHVS, CDR2 FNYEAQ. The CDR3 loop reads CASSQTDRLGEKLFF. DNA of the CDR3: TGTGCCAGCAGCCAAACAGACAGGTTAGGGGAAAAACTGTTTTTT.

The chain uses TRBV7-2 and TRBJ2-6; no definite D call. CDR1 and CDR2 from the germline V gene are SGHTA and FQGNSA. This CDR3 comprises 15 residues. The V end lost 8 bases, the J end lost 0 bases, and 11 bases lay between the germline ends. Here the CDR3 DNA reads TGTGCCAGCCCAAAAACCGGCTCTGGGGCCAACGTCCTGACTTTC. Residues: CASPKTGSGANVLTF.

The chain carries TRBV5-1 and TRBJ1-1; D not resolved. Germline V gene sequence: CDR1 SGHRS, CDR2 YFSETQ. Trimming removed 0 bases from V and 1 base from J, with 10 bases in between. CDR3 length equals 15 residues. The chain's CDR3 is CASSLAGGENTEAFF. CDR3 nucleotides: TGCGCCAGCAGCTTGGCCGGAGGAGAGAACACTGAAGCTTTCTTT.

The chain's CDR3 is CASSQGRAANTGELFF. As DNA, the CDR3 is TGCGCCAGCAGCCAAGGACGGGCAGCGAACACCGGGGAGCTGTTTTTT. The V and J genes are TRBV4-3 and TRBJ2-2; D gene uncertain. Germline-derived CDR1 and CDR2 are LGHNA and YSLEER. V lost 1 base and J lost 0, with 9 bases in between. The CDR3 loop spans 16 amino acids.

The CDR3 sequence: CASSLTSGLLNEQFF. Written as DNA, the CDR3 is TGTGCCAGCAGCTTGACTAGCGGACTCCTGAATGAGCAGTTCTTC. This chain links TRBV7-9 with TRBJ2-1; 9 bases match TRBD2. The CDR3 has 15 residues. Germline V gene sequence: CDR1 SEHNR, CDR2 FQNEAQ (reference sequence). V lost 3 bases and J lost 7; bases outside the gene matches: 7. Together with reference TRBV7-9 and TRBJ2-1, the CDR3 gives the full variable domain: DTGVSQNPRHKITKRGQNVTFRCDPISEHNRLYWYRQTLGQGPEFLTYFQNEAQLEKSRLLSDRFSAERPKGSFSTLEIQRTEQGDSAMYLCASSLTSGLLNEQFFGPGTRLTVL.

V usage is TRBV21-1 and J usage is TRBJ2-7; the table's TRBD1 call for D was not verified on the DNA. TRBV21-1 constitutes a pseudogene. This CDR3 comprises 17 residues. CDR3 region: CASSSGDRDVKGNEQYF. CDR3 in DNA: TGTGCCAGCAGCTCCGGGGACAGGGACGTGAAAGGTAACGAGCAGTACTTC.

The chain has TRBV6-1 and TRBJ1-1, with 7 bases identical to TRBD1. CDR1 is MNHNS, CDR2 SASEGT, per germline. The CDR3 is 13 amino acids. J was trimmed by 8 bases and V by 3 bases; bases with no gene match: 6. The CDR3 loop is CASSDWDSLEAFF. For the CDR3, the DNA is TGTGCCAGCAGTGACTGGGACAGCTTAGAAGCTTTCTTT.

This chain uses TRBV7-2 with TRBJ2-7, with 7 positions matching TRBD2. The CDR3 is 14 residues long. Unmatched junction bases numbered 5, after V lost 3 bases and J lost 3 bases. CDR1 SGHTA and CDR2 FQGNSA come from the germline V gene. CDR3 DNA sequence: TGTGCCAGCAGCTTCGGACTAGGAGACTACGAGCAGTACTTC. Amino acid sequence: CASSFGLGDYEQYF.

The rearrangement joins TRBV28 to TRBJ2-2, with TRBD1 identical over 9 bases. The CDR3 is 15 amino acids. Germline trimming cut 6 bases from V and 6 bases from J; bases unmatched to any gene: 8. Per the germline V gene, CDR1 is MDHEN and CDR2 is SYDVKM. The CDR3 DNA reads as TGTGCCAGCAGGTCCGGGACAGGGCGTGCCGGGGAGCTGTTTTTT. Protein: CASRSGTGRAGELFF.